This passage covers 19 T cell receptor beta chains from one sample sequenced in a study of CD8 T cells in ankylosing spondylitis. The antigens of these receptors remain unknown. Whole-study results and caveats: A TCR beta motif of several highly homologous variants seemed to mark ankylosing spondylitis blood.

TCRdb redid the calling of the 5' RACE reads with MiXCR, one entry per CDR3 protein. The sample has approximately 550,000 distinct CDR3 sequences, about 13% seen once. Sequenced material: blood, either unsorted or a sorted T cell fraction (not recorded which). Receptor source: a male donor with ankylosing spondylitis.

This clonotype came up a few times. This chain connects TRBV29-1 to TRBJ2-5; a possible D gene is TRBD1 (8 bases). The CDR3 has 17 amino acids. Germline V gene data show CDR1 as SQVTM and CDR2 as ANQGSEA. With 7 bases removed from V and 0 bases from J, the gap between germline ends came to 24 bases. The CDR3 DNA is TGCAGCGCTGGACAGGGAGGGTTAGGAGTATACCAAGAGACCCAGTACTTC. Translating gives CSAGQGGLGVYQETQYF.

This rearrangement joins TRBV5-1 to TRBJ2-2, with D maybe TRBD1 (5 bases). This CDR3 is built from 13 residues. Germline V gives CDR1 SGHRS, CDR2 YFSETQ. V gave up 4 bases and J gave up 7 bases, with 11 bases separating them. This chain's CDR3 is CASSQDIRGELFF. The CDR3 region has the DNA TGCGCCAGCAGCCAGGACATCCGCGGGGAGCTGTTTTTT. The whole variable domain, remainder taken from reference TRBV5-1 and TRBJ2-2, is KAGVTQTPRYLIKTRGQQVTLSCSPISGHRSVSWYQQTPGQGLQFLFEYFSETQRNKGNFPGRFSGRQFSNSRSEMNVSTLELGDSALYLCASSQDIRGELFFGEGSRLTVL.

This clonotype was recorded only once. The chain uses TRBV20-1 and TRBJ2-1, with 16 bases fitting TRBD2. Losses at the gene ends were 1 base for V and 2 bases for J; bases not matched to a gene: 8. The germline V gene has CDR1 DFQATT and CDR2 SNEGSKA (reference sequence). CDR3 size: 19 residues. In nucleotides, the CDR3 is TGCAGTGCTAGAGGGATGGGGACTAGCGGGAGGGTTGCCTACAATGAGCAGTTCTTC. Encoded protein: CSARGMGTSGRVAYNEQFF.

This clonotype occurred a few times. This CDR3 reads CASGTGTRVTGGELFF. The CDR3 DNA is TGTGCTAGTGGTACCGGGACACGGGTGACGGGCGGGGAGCTGTTTTTT. The chain is built from TRBV12-5 and TRBJ2-2; perhaps TRBD1 as D (6 bases). This CDR3 has 16 amino acids. Germline CDR1 is LGHNT and CDR2 is FRNRAP. Trimming shortened V by 5 bases and J by 7 bases, and 20 bases separated the two germline ends.

In this sample, this clonotype turned up many times. The chain couples TRBV2 to TRBJ1-5, with a possible D match to TRBD1 (5 bases). Per the germline V gene, CDR1 is SNHLY and CDR2 is FYNNEI. The CDR3 extends over 13 amino acids. Trimming cost V 8 bases and J 1 base, with 9 bases left between them. CDR3 protein: CASFRDSNQPQHF. The CDR3 coding sequence is TGTGCCAGCTTCCGGGACAGCAATCAGCCCCAGCATTTT. The full variable domain, completed using reference TRBV2 and TRBJ1-5, is EPEVTQTPSHQVTQMGQEVILRCVPISNHLYFYWYRQILGQKVEFLVSFYNNEISEKSEIFDDQFSVERPDGSNFTLKIRSTKLEDSAMYFCASFRDSNQPQHFGDGTRLSIL.

The V and J genes are TRBV24-1 and TRBJ2-5; D unclear. V lost 1 base, J lost 2 bases, and 10 bases lay in between. Germline values: CDR1 KGHDR, CDR2 SFDVKD. This CDR3 is built from 15 residues. The CDR3 DNA reads TGTGCCACCAGTGATTTCGAGAGAGATCAAGAGACCCAGTACTTC. This encodes CATSDFERDQETQYF.

The table lists this clonotype with many counts. The chain joins TRBV24-1 to TRBJ1-5, with D perhaps TRBD1 (5 bases). The CDR3 spans 13 residues. Trimming stripped 12 bases from V and 7 bases from J, with 18 bases between. Germline V CDR1 and CDR2: KGHDR, SFDVKD. CDR3 protein: CASSWGAGQPQHF. The CDR3 nucleotides read TGTGCCTCTAGCTGGGGCGCGGGACAGCCCCAGCATTTT.

This chain links TRBV4-2 with TRBJ1-4; D is undetermined. V was cut by 3 bases and J by 0 bases, with 5 bases left in between. The CDR3 consists of 14 residues. Germline CDR1 reads LGHNA; CDR2 reads YNFKEQ. This chain's CDR3 is CASSQQPTNEKLFF. The CDR3 DNA reads TGTGCCAGCAGCCAGCAGCCAACTAATGAAAAACTGTTTTTT.

This clonotype was seen more than once but under ten times. The V and J genes are TRBV7-9 and TRBJ2-3; D might be TRBD2 (5 bases). The CDR3 contains 15 residues. The V end was cut by 7 bases, the J end by 4 bases, with 18 bases between. Germline CDR1 and CDR2: SEHNR and FQNEAQ (reference sequence). The CDR3 DNA follows: TGTGCCAGCACCATTTCGGACGGGGTCCCAGATACGCAGTATTTT. It codes for CASTISDGVPDTQYF.

V is TRBV20-1 and J is TRBJ2-7; D perhaps matches TRBD1 (6 bases). Germline assignment: CDR1 DFQATT and CDR2 SNEGSKA (reference sequence). Trimming cost V 1 base and J 0 bases, with 10 bases left between them. The CDR3 contains 14 residues. CDR3: CSARVPDSSYEQYF. CDR3 nucleotides: TGCAGTGCTAGAGTTCCGGACAGCTCCTACGAGCAGTACTTC.

This clonotype has just one count. The CDR3: CIWGREGLNQETQYF. The CDR3 DNA reads TGCATCTGGGGGCGGGAGGGCCTGAACCAAGAGACCCAGTACTTC. The V call is TRBV20-1, the J call TRBJ2-5; 9 nucleotides agree with TRBD2. The CDR3 is 15 residues long. Germline V gene lookup returns CDR1 DFQATT and CDR2 SNEGSKA (reference sequence).

V is TRBV3-1 and J is TRBJ1-2; 7 bases align to TRBD1. CDR1 and CDR2 from the germline V gene are LGHDT and YNNKEL (reference sequence). The CDR3 consists of 14 residues. V lost 3 bases to trimming and J lost 6 bases; unmatched junction nucleotides: 7. The CDR3 is CASSHSDREHGYTF. The CDR3 DNA follows: TGTGCCAGCAGCCACTCAGACAGGGAGCATGGCTACACCTTC. Drawing the rest from reference TRBV3-1 and TRBJ1-2, the complete variable domain is DTAVSQTPKYLVTQMGNDKSIKCEQNLGHDTMYWYKQDSKKFLKIMFSYNNKELIINETVPNRFSPKSPDKAHLNLHINSLELGDSAVYFCASSHSDREHGYTFGSGTRLTVV.

The CDR3 DNA follows: TGTGCCAGCTCACCAATGACAGGGGCATTCTCTGGGGCCAACGTCCTGACTTTC. Encoded protein: CASSPMTGAFSGANVLTF. The chain joins TRBV18 to TRBJ2-6, with 8 bases that match TRBD1. Germline V gene data show CDR1 as KGHSH and CDR2 as LQKENI. Trimming took 2 bases from V and 0 from J; bases not matched to a gene: 6. This CDR3 comprises 18 residues.

A few counts support this clonotype. The V gene is TRBV7-9, the J gene TRBJ1-2, with 7 bases that match TRBD1. The CDR3 spans 12 residues. Germline V CDR1 and CDR2: SEHNR, FQNEAQ (reference sequence). The V gene end was trimmed by 5 bases and the J gene end by 8 bases; junction bases not matched to a gene: 5. The CDR3 DNA is TGTGCCAGCAGCGCTCCACAGGGGGGCTACACCTTC. Encoded protein: CASSAPQGGYTF.

The chain carries TRBV5-1 and TRBJ2-2; 12 nucleotides line up with TRBD1. CDR3 length: 18 residues. Germline trimming cut 4 bases from V and 0 bases from J; bases unmatched to any gene: 7. Germline V lookup: CDR1 SGHRS, CDR2 YFSETQ. For the CDR3, the DNA is TGCGCCAGCAGCCGCCCCGGGACAGGGGGCTCGAACACCGGGGAGCTGTTTTTT. Translated: CASSRPGTGGSNTGELFF.

The chain combines TRBV4-2 with TRBJ2-5; 12 nucleotides match TRBD2. The V and J ends lost 0 bases and 5 bases, in that order; junction bases with no gene match: 10. CDR3 size: 18 residues. Germline CDR1 LGHNA, CDR2 YNFKEQ. CDR3 amino acids: CASSQEMGTSGRQETQYF. In nucleotides, the CDR3 is TGTGCCAGCAGCCAAGAGATGGGGACTAGCGGGCGACAGGAGACCCAGTACTTC.

This clonotype has more than one count but fewer than ten. The rearrangement links TRBV29-1 to TRBJ2-3, with TRBD2 as a possible D gene (5 bases). Trimming left V 1 base short and J 1 base short, with 12 bases between. Per germline, CDR1 SQVTM and CDR2 ANQGSEA. This CDR3 is built from 15 residues. CDR3 sequence: CSVEGLWRGTDTQYF. The CDR3 nucleotides read TGCAGCGTTGAAGGACTTTGGCGGGGCACAGATACGCAGTATTTT.

The chain is built from TRBV29-1 and TRBJ2-3; D gene uncertain. CDR1 and CDR2 (germline): SQVTM, ANQGSEA. The CDR3 runs 15 residues. Trimming pared 2 bases from V and 2 bases from J, leaving 14 bases between. The CDR3 is CSVEFVGQFTDTQYF. CDR3 DNA sequence: TGCAGCGTTGAATTTGTCGGGCAGTTCACAGATACGCAGTATTTT.

The CDR3 reads CSAGGGRATNEKLFF. As DNA, the CDR3 is TGCAGCGCGGGGGGGGGACGCGCAACTAATGAAAAACTGTTTTTT. This chain links TRBV29-1 with TRBJ1-4; tentative D call: TRBD1 (5 bases). CDR3 length: 15 amino acids. Germline lookup yields CDR1 SQVTM and CDR2 ANQGSEA. The V and J ends lost 7 bases and 0 bases respectively, with 15 bases between them.